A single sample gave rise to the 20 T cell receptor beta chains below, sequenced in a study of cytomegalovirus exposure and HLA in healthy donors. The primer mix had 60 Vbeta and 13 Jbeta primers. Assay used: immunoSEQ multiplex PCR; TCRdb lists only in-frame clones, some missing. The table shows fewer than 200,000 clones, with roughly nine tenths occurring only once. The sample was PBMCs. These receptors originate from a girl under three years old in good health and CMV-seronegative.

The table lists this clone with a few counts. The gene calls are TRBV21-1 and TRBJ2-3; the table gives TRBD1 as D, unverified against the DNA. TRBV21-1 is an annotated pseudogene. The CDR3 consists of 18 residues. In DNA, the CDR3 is TGTGCCAGCAGCAAAGGCCAATCAGCAGGGGGCAATGCAGATACGCAGTATTTT. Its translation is CASSKGQSAGGNADTQYF.

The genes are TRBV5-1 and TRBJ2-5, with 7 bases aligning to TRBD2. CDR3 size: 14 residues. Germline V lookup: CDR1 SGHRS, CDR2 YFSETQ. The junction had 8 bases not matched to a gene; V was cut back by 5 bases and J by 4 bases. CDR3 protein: CASSFVREGETQYF. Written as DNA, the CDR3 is TGCGCCAGCAGTTTCGTCAGGGAGGGAGAGACCCAGTACTTC.

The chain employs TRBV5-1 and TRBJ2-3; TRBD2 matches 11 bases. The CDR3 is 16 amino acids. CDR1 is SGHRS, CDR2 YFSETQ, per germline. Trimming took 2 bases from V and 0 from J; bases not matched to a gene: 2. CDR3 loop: CASSFRLAGSTDTQYF. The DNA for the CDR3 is TGCGCCAGCAGCTTTCGACTAGCGGGGAGCACAGATACGCAGTATTTT.

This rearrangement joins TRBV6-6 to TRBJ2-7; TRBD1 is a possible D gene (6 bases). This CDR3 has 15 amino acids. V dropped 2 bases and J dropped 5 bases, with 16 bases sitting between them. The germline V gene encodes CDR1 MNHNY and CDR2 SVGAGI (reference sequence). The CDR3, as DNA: TGTGCCAGCAGTTACCTGATACAGGGACGTGACGAGCAGTACTTC. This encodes CASSYLIQGRDEQYF.

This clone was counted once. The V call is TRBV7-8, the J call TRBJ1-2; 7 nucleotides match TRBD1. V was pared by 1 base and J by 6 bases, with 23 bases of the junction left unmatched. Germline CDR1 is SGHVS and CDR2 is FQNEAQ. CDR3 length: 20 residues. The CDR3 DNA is TGTGCCAGCAGCTTAGATAGGGTAGACAGGGAATTGTTTTACGGGGATGGCTACACCTTC. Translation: CASSLDRVDRELFYGDGYTF.

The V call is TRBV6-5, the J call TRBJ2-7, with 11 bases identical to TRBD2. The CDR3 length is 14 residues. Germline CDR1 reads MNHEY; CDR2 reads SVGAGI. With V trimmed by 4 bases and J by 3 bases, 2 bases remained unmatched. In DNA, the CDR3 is TGTGCCAGCAGTTCGGGACTAGCGGACTACGAGCAGTACTTC. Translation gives CASSSGLADYEQYF.

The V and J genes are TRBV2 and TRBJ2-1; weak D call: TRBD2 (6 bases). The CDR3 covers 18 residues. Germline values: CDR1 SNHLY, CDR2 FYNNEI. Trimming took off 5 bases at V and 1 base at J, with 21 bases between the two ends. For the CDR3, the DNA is TGTGCCAGCAGTCCCAGTCCGGGAGCGGCCGCATCCTACAATGAGCAGTTCTTC. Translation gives CASSPSPGAAASYNEQFF.

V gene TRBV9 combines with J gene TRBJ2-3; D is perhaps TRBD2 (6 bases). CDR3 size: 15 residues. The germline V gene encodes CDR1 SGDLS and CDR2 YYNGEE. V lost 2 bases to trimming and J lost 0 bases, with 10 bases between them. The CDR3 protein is CASSVEGSSTDTQYF. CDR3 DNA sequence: TGTGCCAGCAGCGTGGAGGGCAGTAGCACAGATACGCAGTATTTT.

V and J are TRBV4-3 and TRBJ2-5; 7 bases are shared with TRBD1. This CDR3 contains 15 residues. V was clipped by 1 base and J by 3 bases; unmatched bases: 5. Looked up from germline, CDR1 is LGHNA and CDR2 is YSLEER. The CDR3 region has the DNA TGCGCCAGCAGCCAAGTATACCAGGGGGAAGAGACCCAGTACTTC. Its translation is CASSQVYQGEETQYF.

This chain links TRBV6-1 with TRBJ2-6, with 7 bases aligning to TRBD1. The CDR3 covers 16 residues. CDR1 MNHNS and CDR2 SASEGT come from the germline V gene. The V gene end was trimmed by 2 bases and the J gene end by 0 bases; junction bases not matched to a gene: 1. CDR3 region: CASSEYRGSGANVLTF. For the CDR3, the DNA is TGTGCCAGCAGTGAATACAGGGGCTCTGGGGCCAACGTCCTGACTTTC.

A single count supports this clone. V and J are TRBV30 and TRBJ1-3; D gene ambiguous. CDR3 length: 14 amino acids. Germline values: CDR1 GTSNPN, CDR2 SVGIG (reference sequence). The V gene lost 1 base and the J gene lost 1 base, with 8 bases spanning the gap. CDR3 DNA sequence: TGTGCCTGGAGTGGCGTTTTGTCTGGAAACACCATATATTTT. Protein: CAWSGVLSGNTIYF.

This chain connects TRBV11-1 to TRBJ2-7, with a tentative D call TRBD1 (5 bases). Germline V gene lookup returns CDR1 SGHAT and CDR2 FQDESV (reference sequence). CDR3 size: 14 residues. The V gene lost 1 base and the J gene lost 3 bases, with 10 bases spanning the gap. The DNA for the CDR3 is TGTGCCAGCAGCTTAGGGCAGGGTCGCTACGAGCAGTACTTC. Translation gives CASSLGQGRYEQYF.

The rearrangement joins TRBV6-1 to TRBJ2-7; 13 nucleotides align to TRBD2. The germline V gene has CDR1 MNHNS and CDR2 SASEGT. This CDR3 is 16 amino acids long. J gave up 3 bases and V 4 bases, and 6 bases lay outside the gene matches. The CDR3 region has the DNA TGTGCCAGCAGTGGGTGGGGACTAGCGGGAATCTACGAGCAGTACTTC. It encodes CASSGWGLAGIYEQYF.

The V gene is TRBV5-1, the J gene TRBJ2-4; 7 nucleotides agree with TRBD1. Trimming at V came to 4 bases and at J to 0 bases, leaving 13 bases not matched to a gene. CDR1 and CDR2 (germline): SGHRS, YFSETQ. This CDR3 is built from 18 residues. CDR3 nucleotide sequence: TGCGCCAGCAGCCCTGCTCCGACAGGGAAAATAGCCAAAAACATTCAGTACTTC. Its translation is CASSPAPTGKIAKNIQYF.

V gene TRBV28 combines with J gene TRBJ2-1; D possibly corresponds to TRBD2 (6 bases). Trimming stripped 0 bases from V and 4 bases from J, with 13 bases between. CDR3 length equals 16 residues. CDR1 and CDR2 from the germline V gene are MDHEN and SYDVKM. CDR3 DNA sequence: TGTGCCAGCAGTTTATGGACTAGTGGGGTATACAATGAGCAGTTCTTC. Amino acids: CASSLWTSGVYNEQFF.

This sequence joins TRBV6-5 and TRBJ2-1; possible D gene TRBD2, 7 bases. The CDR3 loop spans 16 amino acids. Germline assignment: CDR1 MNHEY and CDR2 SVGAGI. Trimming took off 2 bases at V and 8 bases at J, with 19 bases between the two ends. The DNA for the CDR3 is TGTGCCAGCAGTTACAGGGGGGGGAAGGGGATGGATGAGCAGTTCTTC. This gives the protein CASSYRGGKGMDEQFF.

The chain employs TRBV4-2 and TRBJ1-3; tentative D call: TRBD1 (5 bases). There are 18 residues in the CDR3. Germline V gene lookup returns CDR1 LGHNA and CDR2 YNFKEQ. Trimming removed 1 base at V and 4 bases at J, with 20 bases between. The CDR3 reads CASSQALYWGGEGNTIYF. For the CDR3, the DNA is TGTGCCAGCAGCCAAGCTTTATATTGGGGAGGGGAAGGAAACACCATATATTTT.

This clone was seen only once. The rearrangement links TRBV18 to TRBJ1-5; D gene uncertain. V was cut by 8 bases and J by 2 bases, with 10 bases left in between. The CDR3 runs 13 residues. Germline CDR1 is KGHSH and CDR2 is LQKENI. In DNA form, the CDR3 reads TGTGCCAGCCCTTGGCAGGGCAATCAGCCCCAGCATTTT. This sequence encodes CASPWQGNQPQHF.

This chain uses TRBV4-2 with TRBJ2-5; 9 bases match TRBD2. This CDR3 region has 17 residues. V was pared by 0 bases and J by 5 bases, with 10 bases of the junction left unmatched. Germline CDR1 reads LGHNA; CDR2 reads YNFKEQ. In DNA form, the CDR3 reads TGTGCCAGCAGCCAAGATCCTATAGCGGGAGAGTTCGAGACCCAGTACTTC. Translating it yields CASSQDPIAGEFETQYF.

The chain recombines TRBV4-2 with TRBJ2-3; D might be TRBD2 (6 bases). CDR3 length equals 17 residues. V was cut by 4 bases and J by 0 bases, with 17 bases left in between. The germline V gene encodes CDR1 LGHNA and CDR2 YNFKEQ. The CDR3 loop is CASSPLKVGTSTDTQYF. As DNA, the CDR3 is TGTGCCAGCAGCCCCCTGAAGGTCGGGACTAGCACAGATACGCAGTATTTT.